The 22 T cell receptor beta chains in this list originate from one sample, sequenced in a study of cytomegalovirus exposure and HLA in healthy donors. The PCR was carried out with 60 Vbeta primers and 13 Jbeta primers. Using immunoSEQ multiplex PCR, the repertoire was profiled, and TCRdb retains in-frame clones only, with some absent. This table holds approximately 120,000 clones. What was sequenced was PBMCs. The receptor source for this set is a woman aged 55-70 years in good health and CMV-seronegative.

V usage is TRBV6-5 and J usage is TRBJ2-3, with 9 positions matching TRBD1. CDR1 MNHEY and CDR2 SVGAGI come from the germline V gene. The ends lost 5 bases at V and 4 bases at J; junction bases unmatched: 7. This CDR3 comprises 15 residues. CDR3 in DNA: TGTGCCAGCAGTGGGACAGGGTGGGCCCCAGATACGCAGTATTTT. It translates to CASSGTGWAPDTQYF.

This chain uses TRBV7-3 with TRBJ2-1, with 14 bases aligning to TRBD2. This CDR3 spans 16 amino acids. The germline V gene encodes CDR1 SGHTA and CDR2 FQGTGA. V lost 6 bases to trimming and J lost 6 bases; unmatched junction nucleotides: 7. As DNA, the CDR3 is TGTGCCAGCAGACGACTAGCGGGAGGGCGGATCAATGAGCAGTTCTTC. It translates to CASRRLAGGRINEQFF. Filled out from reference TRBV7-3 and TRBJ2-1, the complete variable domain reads GAGVSQTPSNKVTEKGKYVELRCDPISGHTALYWYRQSLGQGPEFLIYFQGTGAADDSGLPNDRFFAVRPEGSVSTLKIQRTERGDSAVYLCASRRLAGGRINEQFFGPGTRLTVL.

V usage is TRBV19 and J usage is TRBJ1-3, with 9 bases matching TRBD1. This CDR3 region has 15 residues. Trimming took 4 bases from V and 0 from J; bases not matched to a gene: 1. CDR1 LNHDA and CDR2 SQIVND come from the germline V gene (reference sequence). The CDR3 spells CASSTDRGSGNTIYF. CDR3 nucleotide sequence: TGTGCCAGTAGTACGGACAGGGGCTCTGGAAACACCATATATTTT.

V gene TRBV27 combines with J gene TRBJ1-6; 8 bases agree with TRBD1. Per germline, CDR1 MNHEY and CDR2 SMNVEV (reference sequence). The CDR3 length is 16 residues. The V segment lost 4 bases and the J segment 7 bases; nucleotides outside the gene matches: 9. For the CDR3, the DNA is TGTGCCAGCAGTTCCCGGACAGGGTATCTCAATTCACCCCTCCACTTT. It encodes CASSSRTGYLNSPLHF.

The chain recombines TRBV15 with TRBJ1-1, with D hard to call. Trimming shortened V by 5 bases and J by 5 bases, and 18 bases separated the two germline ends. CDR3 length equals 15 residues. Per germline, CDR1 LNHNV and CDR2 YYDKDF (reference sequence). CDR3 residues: CATSHLTYSSTEAFF. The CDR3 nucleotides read TGTGCCACCAGCCACCTTACCTACAGTTCTACTGAAGCTTTCTTT.

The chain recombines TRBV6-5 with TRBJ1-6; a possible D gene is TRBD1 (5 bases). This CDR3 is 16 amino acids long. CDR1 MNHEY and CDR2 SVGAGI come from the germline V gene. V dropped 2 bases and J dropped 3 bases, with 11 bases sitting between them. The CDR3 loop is CASSYKGPYYNSPLHF. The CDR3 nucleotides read TGTGCCAGCAGTTACAAGGGGCCGTACTATAATTCACCCCTCCACTTT.

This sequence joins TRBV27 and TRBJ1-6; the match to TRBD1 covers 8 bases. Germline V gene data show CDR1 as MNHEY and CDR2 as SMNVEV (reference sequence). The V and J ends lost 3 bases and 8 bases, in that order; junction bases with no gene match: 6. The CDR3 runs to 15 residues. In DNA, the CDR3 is TGTGCCAGCAGTTTCACAGGGGGGTTATATTCACCCCTCCACTTT. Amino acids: CASSFTGGLYSPLHF.

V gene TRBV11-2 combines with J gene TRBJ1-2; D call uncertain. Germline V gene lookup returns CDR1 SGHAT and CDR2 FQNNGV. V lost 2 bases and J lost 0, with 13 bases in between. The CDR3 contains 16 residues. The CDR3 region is CASSLSGGLTNYGYTF. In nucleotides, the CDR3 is TGTGCCAGCAGCTTAAGTGGAGGTTTAACTAACTATGGCTACACCTTC.

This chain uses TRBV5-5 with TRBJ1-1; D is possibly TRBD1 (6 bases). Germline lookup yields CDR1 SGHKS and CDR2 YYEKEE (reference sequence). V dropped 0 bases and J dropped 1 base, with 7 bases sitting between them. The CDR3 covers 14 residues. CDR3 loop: CASSLGTANTEAFF. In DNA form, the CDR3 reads TGTGCCAGCAGCTTGGGGACAGCGAACACTGAAGCTTTCTTT.

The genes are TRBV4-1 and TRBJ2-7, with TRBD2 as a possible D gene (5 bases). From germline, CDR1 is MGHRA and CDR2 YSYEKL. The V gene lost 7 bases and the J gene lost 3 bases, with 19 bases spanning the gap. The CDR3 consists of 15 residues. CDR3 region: CASTQFPMGDYEQYF. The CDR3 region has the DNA TGCGCCAGCACACAATTCCCGATGGGAGACTACGAGCAGTACTTC.

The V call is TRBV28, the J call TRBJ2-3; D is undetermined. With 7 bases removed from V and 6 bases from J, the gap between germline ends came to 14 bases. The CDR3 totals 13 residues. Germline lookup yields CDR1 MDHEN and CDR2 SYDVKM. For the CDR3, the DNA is TGTGCCAGCATCAACAGCCGGTGGGATACGCAGTATTTT. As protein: CASINSRWDTQYF. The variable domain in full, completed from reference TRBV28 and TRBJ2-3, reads DVKVTQSSRYLVKRTGEKVFLECVQDMDHENMFWYRQDPGLGLRLIYFSYDVKMKEKGDIPEGYSVSREKKERFSLILESASTNQTSMYLCASINSRWDTQYFGPGTRLTVL.

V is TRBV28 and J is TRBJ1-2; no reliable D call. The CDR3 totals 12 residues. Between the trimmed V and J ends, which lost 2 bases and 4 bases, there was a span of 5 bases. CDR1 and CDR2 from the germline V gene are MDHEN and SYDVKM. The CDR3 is CASSLQRYGYTF. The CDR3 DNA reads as TGTGCCAGCAGTTTACAGCGCTATGGCTACACCTTC.

CDR3 protein: CASGQTVMNTEAFF. In nucleotides, the CDR3 is TGTGCTAGTGGTCAGACAGTAATGAACACTGAAGCTTTCTTT. The chain has TRBV12-5 and TRBJ1-1, with D perhaps matching TRBD1 (5 bases). CDR1 and CDR2 from the germline V gene are LGHNT and FRNRAP. This CDR3 contains 14 residues. V lost 5 bases, J lost 0 bases, and 10 bases lay in between.

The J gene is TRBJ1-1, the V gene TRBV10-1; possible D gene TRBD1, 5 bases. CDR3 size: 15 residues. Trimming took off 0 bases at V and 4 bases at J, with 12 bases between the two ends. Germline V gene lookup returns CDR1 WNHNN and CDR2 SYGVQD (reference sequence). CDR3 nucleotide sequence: TGCGCCAGCAGTGAGTCTTCGGGGGAGGGCACTGAAGCTTTCTTT. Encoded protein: CASSESSGEGTEAFF.

The CDR3: CASSLAGHITEAFF. CDR3 coding DNA: TGTGCCAGCAGCTTGGCGGGACATATCACTGAAGCTTTCTTT. This chain uses TRBV5-5 with TRBJ1-1; perhaps TRBD1 as D (6 bases). The germline CDR1 and CDR2 sequences are SGHKS and YYEKEE (reference sequence). Trimming shortened V by 0 bases and J by 4 bases, and 10 bases separated the two germline ends. The CDR3 has 14 amino acids.

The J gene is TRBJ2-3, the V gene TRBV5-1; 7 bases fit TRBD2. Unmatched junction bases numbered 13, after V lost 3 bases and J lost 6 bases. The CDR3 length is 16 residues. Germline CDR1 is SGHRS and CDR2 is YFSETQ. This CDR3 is CASSSQAGLSEDTQYF. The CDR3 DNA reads TGCGCCAGCAGCTCGCAAGCGGGGTTGAGCGAGGATACGCAGTATTTT.

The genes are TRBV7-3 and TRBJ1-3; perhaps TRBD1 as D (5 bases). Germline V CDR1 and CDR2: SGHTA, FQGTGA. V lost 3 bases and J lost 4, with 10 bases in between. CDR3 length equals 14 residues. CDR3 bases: TGTGCCAGCAGCTTTGGAGGGGTAGGAAACACCATATATTTT. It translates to CASSFGGVGNTIYF.

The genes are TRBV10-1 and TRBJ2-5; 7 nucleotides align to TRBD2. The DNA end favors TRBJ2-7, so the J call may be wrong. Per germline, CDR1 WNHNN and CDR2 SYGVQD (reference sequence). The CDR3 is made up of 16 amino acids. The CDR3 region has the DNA TGCGCCAGCAGTGAATATTCAGGGAGGGCCCAAGACGAGCAGTACTTC. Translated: CASSEYSGRAQDEQYF.

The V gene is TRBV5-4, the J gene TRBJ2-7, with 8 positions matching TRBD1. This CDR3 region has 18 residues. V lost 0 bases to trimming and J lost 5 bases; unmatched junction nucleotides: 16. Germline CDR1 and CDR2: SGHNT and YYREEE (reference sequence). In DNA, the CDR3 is TGTGCCAGCAGCTTGGGTACTACGGCAGGGGGCTGGGGCAACGAGCAGTACTTC. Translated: CASSLGTTAGGWGNEQYF.

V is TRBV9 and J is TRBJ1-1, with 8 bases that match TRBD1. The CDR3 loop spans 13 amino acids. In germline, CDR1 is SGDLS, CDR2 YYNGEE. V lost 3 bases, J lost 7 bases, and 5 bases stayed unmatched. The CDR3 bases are TGTGCCAGCAGCGCCGACAGGGGTAATGAAGCTTTCTTT. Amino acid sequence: CASSADRGNEAFF.

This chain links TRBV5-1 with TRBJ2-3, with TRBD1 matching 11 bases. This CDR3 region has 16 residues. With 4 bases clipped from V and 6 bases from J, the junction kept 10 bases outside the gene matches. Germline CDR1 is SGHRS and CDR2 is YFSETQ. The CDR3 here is CASSPGQGAGVDTQYF. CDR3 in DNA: TGCGCCAGCAGCCCAGGACAGGGGGCTGGTGTGGATACGCAGTATTTT.

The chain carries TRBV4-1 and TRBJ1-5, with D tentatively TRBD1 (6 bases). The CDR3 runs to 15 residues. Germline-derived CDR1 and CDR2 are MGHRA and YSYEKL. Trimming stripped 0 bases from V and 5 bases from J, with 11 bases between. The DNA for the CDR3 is TGCGCCAGCAGCCAAGAACAGGGAAGGCATCAGCCCCAGCATTTT. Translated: CASSQEQGRHQPQHF.